This passage covers 3 T cell receptor beta chains from one sample sequenced in a study of cytomegalovirus exposure and HLA in healthy donors (dated by TCRdb to the late 2010s). Receptors were amplified or captured by the immunoSEQ multiplex PCR assay. For the multiplex PCR, a mixture combining 60 forward primers for TCR Vbeta segments and 13 reverse primers for TCR Jbeta segments was used. In TCRdb, the immuneACCESS table is reduced to in-frame sequences with V and J assigned. These tables do not hold every clone; where another copy was compared, an unresolved V gene accounts for under half, and the others remain unexplained. The sample profile shows about 160,000 clones; 70% to 80% of them were found once. Of the sample, about 3.5% is held by the ten largest clones. The sequenced sample was PBMCs. The source of these receptors is a human donor in good health.

The chain combines TRBV27 with TRBJ1-2; TRBD1 aligns across 7 bases. The ends lost 4 bases at V and 7 bases at J; junction bases unmatched: 3. The length of the CDR3 is 12 residues. Germline V gives CDR1 MNHEY, CDR2 SMNVEV (reference sequence). The CDR3 here is CASSSTGFGYTF. The DNA of the CDR3 is TGTGCCAGCAGTTCGACAGGGTTTGGCTACACCTTC.

The chain joins TRBV6-1 to TRBJ1-5; D remains ambiguous. The CDR3 spans 16 residues. Germline assignment: CDR1 MNHNS and CDR2 SASEGT. V lost 3 bases, J lost 0 bases, and 12 bases lay in between. The CDR3 DNA follows: TGTGCCAGCAGTGATTGGGCCCGGGATAGCAATCAGCCCCAGCATTTT. Translating gives CASSDWARDSNQPQHF.

The chain recombines TRBV4-2 with TRBJ2-1; D is undetermined. CDR3 length: 14 amino acids. Germline V gene lookup returns CDR1 LGHNA and CDR2 YNFKEQ. V dropped 1 base and J dropped 8 bases, with 12 bases sitting between them. CDR3 sequence: CASSQGRPTHEQFF. CDR3 sequence (DNA): TGTGCCAGCAGCCAAGGTCGCCCTACCCATGAGCAGTTCTTC.